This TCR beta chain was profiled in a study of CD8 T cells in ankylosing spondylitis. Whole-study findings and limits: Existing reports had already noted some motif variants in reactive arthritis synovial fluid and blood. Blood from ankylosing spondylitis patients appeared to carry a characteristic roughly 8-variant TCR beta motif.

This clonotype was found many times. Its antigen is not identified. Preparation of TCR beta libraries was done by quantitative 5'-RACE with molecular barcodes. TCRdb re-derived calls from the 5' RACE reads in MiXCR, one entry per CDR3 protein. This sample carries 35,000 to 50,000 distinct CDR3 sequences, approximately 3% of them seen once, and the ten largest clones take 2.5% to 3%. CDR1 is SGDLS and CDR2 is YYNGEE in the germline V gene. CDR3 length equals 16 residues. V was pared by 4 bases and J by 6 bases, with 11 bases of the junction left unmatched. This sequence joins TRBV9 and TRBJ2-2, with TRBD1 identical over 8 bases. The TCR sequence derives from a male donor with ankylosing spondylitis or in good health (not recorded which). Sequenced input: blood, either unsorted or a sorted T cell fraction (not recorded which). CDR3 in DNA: TGTGCCAGCAGCATTTTGACAGGGGTCGGAGCCGGGGAGCTGTTTTTT. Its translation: CASSILTGVGAGELFF.